This T cell receptor beta chain was observed in a study of cytomegalovirus exposure and HLA in healthy donors. Findings of the study overall: In vitro assays verified that a few CMV-associated chains recognized CMV antigens specifically. Available immune exposure information was restricted to CMV serostatus only.

Comments on this clone: Its matching antigen is unknown. One junction end does not reproduce the germline sequence, and a read error may be involved.

While unrecorded immune exposures were likely, the donors were nominally healthy when sampled. CDR3 length equals 14 residues. Germline CDR1 reads LNHDA; CDR2 reads SQIVND (reference sequence). A multiplex PCR was run with 60 Vbeta primers and 13 Jbeta primers. Data came from immunoSEQ multiplex PCR; TCRdb stores just in-frame clones and leaves some out. The sample has 150,000 to 200,000 clones, almost 80% seen once. The TCR originated in a man in his fifties or sixties in good health and CMV-seropositive. The genes are TRBV19 and TRBJ1-5; D may be TRBD1 (6 bases). The sample was PBMCs. The CDR3, as DNA: TGTGCCAGTAGTGTCACAGGGAGCAATCAGTCCCAGCATTTT. The encoded protein is CASSVTGSNQSQHF.